This T cell receptor beta chain stems from a study of blood T cells in healthy people across ages. Whole-study results and caveats: Since the PBMCs were unsorted, naive and antigen-experienced cells could not be conclusively compared.

With a J-beta primer mix and a sample-barcoded 5' primer, a second PCR ran about 6 to 11 cycles. MiXCR was run by TCRdb on the 5' RACE reads, yielding one entry per CDR3 protein. The sample holds under 1,000,000 distinct CDR3 sequences, about half seen once. In regard to this clonotype: What it binds is not known.

The CDR3 is 13 amino acids. Germline V gives CDR1 SQVTM, CDR2 ANQGSEA. V dropped 1 base and J dropped 2 bases, with 9 bases sitting between them. The gene calls are TRBV29-1 and TRBJ2-7; TRBD1 is a possible D gene (6 bases). This clonotype was sampled from a man older than 75 in good health. Sequenced sample: blood. The CDR3 reads CSVEGGQAYEQYF. DNA of the CDR3: TGCAGCGTTGAAGGGGGGCAGGCCTACGAGCAGTACTTC.